These T cell receptor beta chains were read from a single sample in a study of long-term antiretroviral therapy in people with HIV. TCRdb keeps only in-frame clones here, not all; method: immunoSEQ multiplex PCR. The sample lists over 20,000 clones; 75% to 85% were seen once. The source was unsorted PBMCs, collected 0.1 years before starting antiretroviral therapy. These receptors were taken from a man aged 18 to 35 with HIV. Each CDR3 is given with its conserved first and last residue. Each record gives: clone size, CDR3 length, J gene, V gene, D gene, CDR3 protein, CDR3 DNA. D genes are given only for firm matches. Part of the rows lack a size; the others show once, few, many or a class for expanded clones.

>few|13|TRBJ1-4|TRBV14|.
CASSQGTALKLFF
TGTGCCAGCAGCCAGGGCACAGCTCTCAAACTGTTTTTT
>.|16|TRBJ2-3|TRBV19|TRBD2
CASSIALGGITDTQYF
TGTGCCAGTAGTATAGCACTCGGGGGGATCACAGATACGCAGTATTTT
>.|16|TRBJ1-3|TRBV15|TRBD1
CATNPDRGYSGNTIYF
TGTGCCACCAACCCCGACAGGGGATACTCTGGAAACACCATATATTTT
>.|16|TRBJ1-4|TRBV7-2|.
CASSLAQRTTNEKLFF
TGTGCCAGCAGCTTAGCGCAACGGACAACTAATGAAAAACTGTTTTTT
>.|13|TRBJ1-2|TRBV28|.
CASSMRGIYGYTF
TGTGCCAGCAGTATGAGGGGTATATATGGCTACACCTTC
>.|13|TRBJ1-2|TRBV2|.
CASSEGPDYGYTF
TGTGCCAGCAGTGAAGGGCCCGACTATGGCTACACCTTC
>.|14|TRBJ2-5|TRBV5-1|.
CASSHPSRGETQYF
TGCGCCAGCAGCCACCCCTCGAGGGGGGAGACCCAGTACTTC
>.|11|TRBJ1-2|TRBV30|.
CAWSQLRGYTF
TGTGCCTGGAGTCAGTTGCGGGGCTACACCTTC
>.|13|TRBJ2-7|TRBV30|TRBD2
CAWSSGGAREQYF
TGTGCCTGGAGTAGCGGGGGGGCCCGCGAGCAGTACTTC
>.|15|TRBJ2-1|TRBV15|TRBD1
CATSNRDRVNNEQFF
TGTGCCACCAGCAACCGGGACAGGGTAAACAATGAGCAGTTCTTC
>few|10|TRBJ1-3|TRBV7-9|.
CASIGNTIYF
TGTGCCAGCATTGGAAACACCATATATTTT
>few|15|TRBJ1-2|TRBV21-1|.
CASSSTGGVDYGYTF
TGTGCCAGCAGCTCCACGGGGGGCGTAGACTATGGCTACACCTTC
>.|14|TRBJ2-1|TRBV5-1|.
CASSLDPGSNEQFF
TGCGCCAGCAGCTTGGATCCAGGGAGCAATGAGCAGTTCTTC
>few|14|TRBJ1-2|TRBV6-1|.
CASKRTAMGYGYTF
TGTGCCAGCAAGAGGACAGCCATGGGCTATGGCTACACCTTC
>.|10|TRBJ2-7|TRBV29-1|.
CSAQGHEQYF
TGCAGCGCTCAGGGGCACGAGCAGTACTTC
>.|12|TRBJ2-1|TRBV4-2|.
CASRGTRNEQFF
TGTGCCAGCAGAGGGACACGCAATGAGCAGTTCTTC
>.|16|TRBJ1-3|TRBV7-9|.
CASSPPIPPSGNTIYF
TGTGCCAGCAGCCCCCCTATTCCGCCCTCTGGAAACACCATATATTTT
>.|14|TRBJ2-1|TRBV6-4|.
CASSDRPSSSEQFF
TGTGCCAGCAGTGACCGCCCGTCCTCTAGTGAGCAGTTCTTC
>once|15|TRBJ2-5|TRBV4-1|TRBD2
CASSPGRGGQETQYF
TGCGCCAGCAGCCCGGGGCGGGGGGGCCAAGAGACCCAGTACTTC
>.|13|TRBJ2-3|TRBV19|TRBD2
CASSVSGSHTQYF
TGTGCCAGTAGTGTTAGCGGGAGTCATACGCAGTATTTT
>.|15|TRBJ2-1|TRBV7-2|TRBD2
CASRQSGGFGNEQFF
TGTGCCAGCAGACAGAGCGGGGGGTTTGGAAATGAGCAGTTCTTC
>.|15|TRBJ2-3|TRBV5-1|TRBD1
CASSLGGQGGDTQYF
TGCGCCAGCAGCTTGGGGGGACAGGGTGGAGATACGCAGTATTTT
>.|15|TRBJ1-2|TRBV18|.
CASSPPGDPNYGYTF
TGTGCCAGCTCACCTCCGGGGGACCCTAACTATGGCTACACCTTC
>.|15|TRBJ1-2|TRBV5-1|TRBD1
CASSLSTGTGGGYTF
TGCGCCAGCAGCTTGTCGACAGGGACAGGGGGTGGCTACACCTTC
>.|16|TRBJ2-1|TRBV27|.
CASKGGGSSSYNEQFF
TGTGCCAGCAAGGGTGGCGGATCAAGCTCCTACAATGAGCAGTTCTTC
>.|15|TRBJ2-2|TRBV10-3|.
CAIRFRDGTTGELFF
TGTGCCATCAGATTCCGGGACGGAACCACCGGGGAGCTGTTTTTT
>.|15|TRBJ2-7|TRBV29-1|.
CSAFSQLGGLYEQYF
TGCAGCGCGTTCTCCCAACTCGGGGGGCTCTACGAGCAGTACTTC
>once|15|TRBJ2-1|TRBV9|TRBD2
CASSVTGTSLNEQFF
TGTGCCAGCAGCGTTACCGGGACTAGTTTAAATGAGCAGTTCTTC
>.|12|TRBJ2-7|TRBV2|.
CASSDEVGEQYF
TGTGCCAGCAGTGATGAGGTCGGCGAGCAGTACTTC
>.|15|TRBJ2-1|TRBV7-2|.
CASSLDAGSYNEQFF
TGTGCCAGCAGCTTAGATGCGGGTTCCTACAATGAGCAGTTCTTC
>.|16|TRBJ2-2|TRBV7-9|.
CASSLRSNGGTGELFF
TGTGCCAGCAGCTTAAGGTCCAATGGTGGCACCGGGGAGCTGTTTTTT
>.|15|TRBJ1-5|TRBV27|.
CASSEGVNSNQPQHF
TGTGCCAGCAGTGAAGGGGTCAATAGCAATCAGCCCCAGCATTTT
>few|17|TRBJ2-7|TRBV9|.
CASSVGGGGATYYEQYF
TGTGCCAGCAGCGTAGGGGGGGGCGGGGCAACCTACTACGAGCAGTACTTC
>.|14|TRBJ2-2|TRBV5-5|.
CASSLSRDTGELFF
TGTGCCAGCAGCTTGAGTCGGGACACCGGGGAGCTGTTTTTT
>.|14|TRBJ2-3|TRBV10-3|TRBD2
CAISQTSGEDTQYF
TGTGCCATCAGTCAAACTAGCGGAGAAGATACGCAGTATTTT
>.|14|TRBJ2-1|TRBV27|.
CASSLSSDYNEQFF
TGTGCCAGCAGTTTATCGTCGGATTACAATGAGCAGTTCTTC
>.|15|TRBJ2-3|TRBV4-2|.
CASSQAVGASDTQYF
TGTGCCAGCAGCCAAGCCGTTGGCGCCTCCGATACGCAGTATTTT
>.|15|TRBJ2-3|TRBV13|TRBD2
CASSLPSGGTDTQYF
TGTGCCAGCAGCCTACCCAGCGGGGGCACAGATACGCAGTATTTT
>.|14|TRBJ2-3|TRBV5-1|.
CASSLGRLTDTQYF
TGCGCCAGCAGCTTGGGGCGGTTGACAGATACGCAGTATTTT
>once|14|TRBJ2-7|TRBV2|TRBD1
CASSRTGETYEQYF
TGTGCCAGCAGTAGGACAGGGGAGACCTACGAGCAGTACTTC
>once|17|TRBJ2-1|TRBV7-3|.
CANPLALISGSYNEQFF
TGTGCCAATCCACTGGCCCTCATAAGCGGCTCCTACAATGAGCAGTTCTTC
>.|13|TRBJ1-1|TRBV13|.
CASSNGPNTEAFF
TGTGCCAGCAGCAACGGACCGAACACTGAAGCTTTCTTT
>.|15|TRBJ1-2|TRBV30|.
CASYGDYRTLGGYTF
TGTGCCTCCTACGGGGATTACAGGACCCTAGGGGGCTACACCTTC
>.|17|TRBJ1-5|TRBV7-2|.
CASSPAWRTNSNQPQHF
TGTGCCAGCAGCCCAGCATGGCGGACTAATAGCAATCAGCCCCAGCATTTT
>.|13|TRBJ2-1|TRBV7-9|TRBD1
CASRLTGDNEQFF
TGTGCCAGCAGACTGACAGGGGACAATGAGCAGTTCTTC
>once|17|TRBJ2-1|TRBV4-2|TRBD1
CASSQQEQGPYLGEQFF
TGTGCCAGCAGCCAACAAGAACAGGGGCCGTATTTGGGTGAGCAGTTCTTC
>.|15|TRBJ1-6|TRBV10-3|.
CAIADRLSSFSPLHF
TGTGCCATCGCCGACAGACTCTCGTCATTTTCACCCCTCCACTTT
>once|13|TRBJ1-4|TRBV28|.
CASTLGRLEKLFF
TGTGCCAGCACTTTAGGACGTTTAGAAAAACTGTTTTTT
>.|15|TRBJ1-5|TRBV13|.
CASSSRTDSNQPQHF
TGTGCCAGCAGCTCCCGGACGGATAGCAATCAGCCCCAGCATTTT
>.|14|TRBJ2-7|TRBV6-1|TRBD1
CASSLGTGSYEQYF
TGTGCCAGCAGTCTCGGGACAGGGTCGTACGAGCAGTACTTC
>.|14|TRBJ1-2|TRBV4-1|.
CASSQDGIRYGYTF
TGCGCCAGCAGCCAAGATGGGATCCGCTATGGCTACACCTTC